This paragraph reports one T cell receptor (beta chain). It lacks a known antigen. Base qualities are missing; no much larger clone stands one base away. The CDR1 and CDR2 encoded by the germline V gene (reference sequence) are LNHNV and YYDKDF. Trimming at the junction amounts to 4 bases on V and 7 bases on J, and the germline ends lie 12 bases apart. There are 13 amino acids in the CDR3, from cysteine to phenylalanine inclusive. The kept DNA is CDR3 alone, 39 bases in frame from the first base. These data are taken from a study of blood T cell repertoires in COVID-19 (dated by TCRdb to between 2020 and 2021). Concerning the study at large: Samples from collaborators originated in the United States, Italy and Spain and spanned both the acute and convalescent phases of COVID-19. The material from the prospective study consisted of cDNA or gDNA derived from T cells, B-cell-depleted T cells, or PBMCs. Subjects who had been exposed to COVID-19, were actively infected with it, or had recovered from it provided the deeply sampled blood TCRbeta repertoires that made up the dataset. A freely available public database, intended as a resource for researchers studying the immune response to SARS-CoV-2, is where the repertoires were released. The samples were drawn from two sources: the first 160 participants of the ongoing ImmuneRACE study, and 1,254 subjects contributed by 6 global collaborators. Nearly every sample came with metadata listing a de-identified subject ID, COVID-19 status, age in years and sex. HLA class I and class II types, where available, came from metadata supplied by the sample provider rather than from assay-based typing. Beyond this particular receptor, the publication reports: The quantity of clinical and demographic metadata differed by source and by participant and was supplied without curation.

The collaborating institutions used their own protocols to collect whole blood in K2EDTA tubes. Collaborator samples were shipped for TCRbeta analysis as frozen whole blood, isolated PBMCs, or DNA extracted from either sample type. The immunoSEQ Assay, a bias-controlled multiplex PCR, was used to amplify TCRbeta CDR3 regions from genomic DNA. The study's processing was this. The number of nucleated cells in each sample was estimated by amplification of reference gene primers within the assay. Sequence reads were collapsed and filtered to measure the absolute abundance of every unique TCRbeta CDR3 rearrangement. For each sample, productive Simpson clonality was calculated by taking the square root of Simpson's diversity index across productive rearrangements. The clones in this table, taken by TCRdb from immuneACCESS, are in-frame only. Not every clone is retained; where verified, under half of the shortfall comes from an unresolved V gene, and the cause of the rest is unknown. That table is the source of V, J and clone size, and D and trimming were worked out from the DNA. The sample has about 170,000 clones on record, 84% of them singletons. The top ten hold roughly 14% of the sample.

Sample: peripheral blood. The chain links TRBV15 with TRBJ2-3, with no confident D gene call. This receptor was obtained from a man younger than 35 with active or convalescent COVID-19. The DNA sequence follows: TGTGCCACCAGCACCTTGACTGCCCATACGCAGTATTTT. This encodes CATSTLTAHTQYF. The CDR3 plus the reference TRBV15 and TRBJ2-3 genes for the other parts give the full variable domain: DAMVIQNPRYQVTQFGKPVTLSCSQTLNHNVMYWYQQKSSQAPKLLFHYYDKDFNNEADTPDNFQSRRPNTSFCFLDIRSPGLGDTAMYLCATSTLTAHTQYFGPGTRLTVL.